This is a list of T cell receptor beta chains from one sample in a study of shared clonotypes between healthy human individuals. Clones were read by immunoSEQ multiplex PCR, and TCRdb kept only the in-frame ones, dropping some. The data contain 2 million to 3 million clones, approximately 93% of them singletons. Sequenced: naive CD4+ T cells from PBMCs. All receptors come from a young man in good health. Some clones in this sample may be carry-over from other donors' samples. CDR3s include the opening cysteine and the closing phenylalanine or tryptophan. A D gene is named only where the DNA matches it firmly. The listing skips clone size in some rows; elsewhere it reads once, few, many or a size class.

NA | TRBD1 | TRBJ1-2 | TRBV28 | CASSLGGQGGYYGYTF | TGTGCCAGCAGTTTGGGGGGACAGGGGGGCTACTATGGCTACACCTTC
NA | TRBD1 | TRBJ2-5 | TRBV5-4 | CASSRGTGETQYF | TGTGCCAGCAGCCGCGGGACAGGGGAGACCCAGTACTTC
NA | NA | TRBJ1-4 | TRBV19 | CASSATAGEKLFF | TGTGCCAGTAGTGCGACAGCCGGGGAAAAACTGTTTTTT
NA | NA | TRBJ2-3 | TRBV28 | CASSLRALAHTQYF | TGTGCCAGCAGTTTACGGGCCTTAGCTCATACGCAGTATTTT
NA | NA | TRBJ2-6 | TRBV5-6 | CASSYPGRGGANVLTF | TGTGCCAGCAGCTATCCAGGTCGTGGTGGGGCCAACGTCCTGACTTTC
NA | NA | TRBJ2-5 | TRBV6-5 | CASSYSDSLQETQYF | TGTGCCAGCAGTTACTCGGACAGCCTGCAAGAGACCCAGTACTTC
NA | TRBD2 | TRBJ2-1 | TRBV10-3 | CAISDSGRVSSYNEQFF | TGTGCCATCAGTGATTCCGGGAGGGTAAGCTCCTACAATGAGCAGTTCTTC
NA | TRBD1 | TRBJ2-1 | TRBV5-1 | CASSLTGGLRNEQFF | TGCGCCAGCAGCCTGACAGGGGGATTGCGGAATGAGCAGTTCTTC
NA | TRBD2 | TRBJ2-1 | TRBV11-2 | CASSPGLGHYNEQFF | TGTGCCAGCAGCCCCGGACTAGGACACTACAATGAGCAGTTCTTC
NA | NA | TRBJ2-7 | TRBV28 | CASSPVTVSYEQYF | TGTGCCAGCAGCCCGGTGACCGTTTCCTACGAGCAGTACTTC
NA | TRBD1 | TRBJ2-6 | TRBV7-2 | CASSLASQGAAGANVLTF | TGTGCCAGCAGCTTAGCCTCACAGGGGGCAGCTGGGGCCAACGTCCTGACTTTC
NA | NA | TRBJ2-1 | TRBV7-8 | CASSTLGAYNEQFF | TGTGCCAGCAGCACACTCGGGGCCTACAATGAGCAGTTCTTC
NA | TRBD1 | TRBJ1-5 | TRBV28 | CASRPLGTASNQPQHF | TGTGCCAGCAGACCCCTCGGGACAGCCTCCAATCAGCCCCAGCATTTT
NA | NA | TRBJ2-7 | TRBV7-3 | CASSCPPVDSYEQYF | TGTGCCAGCAGCTGCCCCCCGGTGGACTCCTACGAGCAGTACTTC
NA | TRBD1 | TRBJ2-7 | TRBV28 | CASSLTGTPWEQYF | TGTGCCAGCAGTTTGACAGGGACCCCGTGGGAGCAGTACTTC
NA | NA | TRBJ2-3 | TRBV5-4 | CASSLGVGDTQYF | TGTGCCAGCAGCTTGGGGGTAGGGGATACGCAGTATTTT
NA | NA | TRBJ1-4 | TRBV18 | CASSPLTNEKLFF | TGTGCCAGCTCACCATTAACTAATGAAAAACTGTTTTTT
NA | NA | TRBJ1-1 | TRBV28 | CASSLSIQEAFF | TGTGCCAGCAGTTTATCCATCCAGGAAGCTTTCTTT
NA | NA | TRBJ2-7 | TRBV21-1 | CASTRPEREVSYEQYF | TGTGCCAGCACCCGGCCGGAGCGGGAGGTTTCCTACGAGCAGTACTTC
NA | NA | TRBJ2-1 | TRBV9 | CASRRSERSDEQFF | TGTGCCAGCCGGCGATCGGAGCGGAGCGATGAGCAGTTCTTC
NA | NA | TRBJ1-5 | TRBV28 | CASSPPGQRQPQHF | TGTGCCAGCAGTCCACCGGGACAACGGCAGCCCCAGCATTTT
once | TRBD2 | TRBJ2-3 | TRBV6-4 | CASSEGLAGSTDTQYF | TGTGCCAGCAGTGAGGGACTAGCGGGAAGCACAGATACGCAGTATTTT
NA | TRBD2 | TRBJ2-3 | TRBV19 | CASSPGTSGSWTDTQYF | TGTGCCAGTAGTCCCGGGACTAGCGGGAGTTGGACAGATACGCAGTATTTT
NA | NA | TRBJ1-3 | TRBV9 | CASSEAFGRNTIYF | TGTGCCAGCAGCGAGGCCTTTGGACGGAACACCATATATTTT
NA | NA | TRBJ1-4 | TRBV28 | CASRGSGRIEKLFF | TGTGCCAGCAGGGGGAGCGGGCGCATTGAAAAACTGTTTTTT
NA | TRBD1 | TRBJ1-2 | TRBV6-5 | CASNLNRGLGYGYTF | TGTGCCAGCAATCTGAACAGGGGGCTCGGCTATGGCTACACCTTC
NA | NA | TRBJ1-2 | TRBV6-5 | CASRRRFIRTAGYTF | TGTGCCAGCAGACGTCGATTTATAAGGACAGCCGGCTACACCTTC
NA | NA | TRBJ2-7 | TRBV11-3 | CASSLSDEQYF | TGTGCCAGCAGCTTATCGGACGAGCAGTACTTC
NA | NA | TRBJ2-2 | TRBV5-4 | CASSKGTELTGELFF | TGTGCCAGCAGCAAAGGGACGGAGCTCACCGGGGAGCTGTTTTTT
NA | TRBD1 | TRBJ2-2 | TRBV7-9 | CASSLGQGLRNTGELFF | TGTGCCAGCAGCCTGGGACAGGGATTAAGGAACACCGGGGAGCTGTTTTTT
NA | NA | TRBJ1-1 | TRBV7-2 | CASSLMGVTEAFF | TGTGCCAGCAGCCTGATGGGTGTCACTGAAGCTTTCTTT
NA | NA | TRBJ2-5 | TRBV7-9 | CASSLVPKPQGTQYF | TGTGCCAGCAGCTTAGTACCCAAGCCGCAAGGGACCCAGTACTTC
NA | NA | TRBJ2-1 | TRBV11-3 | CASSLGLRTYNEQFF | TGTGCCAGCAGCTTAGGGCTACGAACCTACAATGAGCAGTTCTTC
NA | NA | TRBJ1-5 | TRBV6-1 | CASSEAKGGNQPQHF | TGTGCCAGCAGTGAAGCCAAGGGTGGCAATCAGCCCCAGCATTTT
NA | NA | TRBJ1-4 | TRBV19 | CASSIDRSEKLFF | TGTGCCAGTAGTATAGACAGAAGTGAAAAACTGTTTTTT
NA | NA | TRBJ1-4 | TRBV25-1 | CASSARSGASGEKLFF | TGTGCCAGCAGTGCCCGTTCGGGGGCAAGTGGTGAAAAACTGTTTTTT
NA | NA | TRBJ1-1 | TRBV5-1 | CASSFTGTSEAFF | TGCGCCAGCAGCTTTACAGGGACAAGTGAAGCTTTCTTT
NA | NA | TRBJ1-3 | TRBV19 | CASSGDRPGNTIYF | TGTGCCAGTAGTGGAGACAGGCCCGGAAACACCATATATTTT
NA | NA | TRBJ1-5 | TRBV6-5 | CASSYPWGNQPQHF | TGTGCCAGCAGTTACCCGTGGGGGAATCAGCCCCAGCATTTT
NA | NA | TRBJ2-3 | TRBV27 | CASRLLLTDTQYF | TGTGCCAGCAGACTCCTACTAACAGATACGCAGTATTTT
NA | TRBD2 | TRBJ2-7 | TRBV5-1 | CASSVPTILAGGPREQYF | TGCGCCAGCAGCGTCCCGACGATACTAGCGGGAGGGCCGAGGGAGCAGTACTTC
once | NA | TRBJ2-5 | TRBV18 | CASSPGYYQETQYF | TGTGCCAGCTCACCAGGGTATTACCAAGAGACCCAGTACTTC
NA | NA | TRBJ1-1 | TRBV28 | CASSLSARAFF | TGTGCCAGCAGTTTATCGGCGAGGGCTTTCTTT
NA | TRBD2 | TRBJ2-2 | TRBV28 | CASTLAGVAGELFF | TGTGCCAGCACACTAGCGGGAGTTGCCGGGGAGCTGTTTTTT
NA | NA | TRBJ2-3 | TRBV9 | CASSVRVAATDTQYF | TGTGCCAGCAGCGTTCGGGTAGCGGCCACAGATACGCAGTATTTT
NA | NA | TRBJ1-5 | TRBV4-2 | CASSQGTAANQPQHF | TGTGCCAGCAGCCAAGGGACGGCAGCTAATCAGCCCCAGCATTTT
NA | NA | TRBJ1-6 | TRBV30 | CAWSVAGGSSPLHF | TGTGCCTGGAGTGTTGCCGGGGGCAGTTCACCCCTCCACTTT
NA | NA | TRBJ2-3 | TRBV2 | CASRADGTDTQYF | TGTGCCAGCAGGGCCGATGGCACAGATACGCAGTATTTT
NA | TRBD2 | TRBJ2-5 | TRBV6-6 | CASSPSGLATPSYF | TGTGCCAGCAGTCCCTCGGGACTAGCGACTCCCTCGTACTTC
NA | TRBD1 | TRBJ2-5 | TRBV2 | CASSLQTGQETQYF | TGTGCCAGCAGTCTACAGACAGGGCAAGAGACCCAGTACTTC
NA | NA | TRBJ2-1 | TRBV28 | CASGAAGSYNEQFF | TGTGCCAGTGGAGCGGCCGGCTCCTACAATGAGCAGTTCTTC
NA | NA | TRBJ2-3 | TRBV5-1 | CASSGGTAFSTDTQYF | TGCGCCAGCAGCGGGGGGACAGCCTTTAGCACAGATACGCAGTATTTT
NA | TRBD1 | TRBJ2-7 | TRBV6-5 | CASSYATGGFYEQYF | TGTGCCAGCAGTTACGCGACAGGGGGCTTTTACGAGCAGTACTTC
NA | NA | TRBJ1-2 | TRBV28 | CATGDLNYGYTF | TGTGCCACCGGAGATCTTAACTATGGCTACACCTTC
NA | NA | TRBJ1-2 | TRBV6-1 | CASSEWGQALGGYTF | TGTGCCAGCAGCGAATGGGGACAAGCCCTAGGAGGTTATACCTTC
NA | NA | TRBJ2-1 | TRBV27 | CASRGRGHTPPYNEQFF | TGTGCCAGCAGGGGACGGGGGCACACGCCCCCCTACAATGAGCAGTTCTTC
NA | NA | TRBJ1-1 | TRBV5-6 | CATRFGPGDTEAFF | TGTGCCACCAGGTTTGGCCCTGGGGACACTGAAGCTTTCTTT
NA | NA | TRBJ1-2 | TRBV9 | CASSASLGAGYTF | TGTGCCAGCAGCGCCTCACTAGGGGCCGGCTACACCTTC
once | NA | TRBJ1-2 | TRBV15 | CATSSPIGNYGYTF | TGTGCCACCAGCAGTCCCATCGGGAACTATGGCTACACCTTC
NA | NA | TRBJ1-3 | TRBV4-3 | CASSQEGGISGNTIYF | TGCGCCAGCAGCCAAGAGGGGGGTATCTCTGGAAACACCATATATTTT